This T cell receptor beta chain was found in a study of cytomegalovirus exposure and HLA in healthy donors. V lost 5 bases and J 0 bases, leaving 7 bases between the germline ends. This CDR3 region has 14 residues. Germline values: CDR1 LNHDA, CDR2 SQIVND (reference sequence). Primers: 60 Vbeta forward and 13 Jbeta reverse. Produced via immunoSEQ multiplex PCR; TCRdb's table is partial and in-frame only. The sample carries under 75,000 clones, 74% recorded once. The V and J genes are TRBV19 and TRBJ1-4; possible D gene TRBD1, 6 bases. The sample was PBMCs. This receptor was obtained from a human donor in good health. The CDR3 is CASSRQATNEKLFF. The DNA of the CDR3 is TGTGCCAGTAGTCGACAGGCAACTAATGAAAAACTGTTTTTT.